This passage covers 26 T cell receptor beta chains from one sample sequenced in a study of molecular identifiers for immune sequencing clone quantification. Each CDR3 protein gets one entry after TCRdb re-called the PCR reads with MiXCR. The sample records over 600,000 distinct CDR3 sequences, less than 20% being singletons. Sequenced material: naive CD8+ T cells from blood, with Jurkat cell RNA spiked in. The subset was: FACS-sorted CD8+CD4-CCR7+CD45RA+ naive T cells. These receptors all come from a human donor in good health. Some libraries in this study had Jurkat cell RNA spiked in.

The table lists this clonotype with many counts. The chain links TRBV30 to TRBJ1-4, with D possibly TRBD1 on 6 matching bases. Germline V CDR1 and CDR2: GTSNPN, SVGIG (reference sequence). Trimming cost V 1 base and J 1 base, with 7 bases left between them. There are 14 residues in the CDR3. The DNA for the CDR3 is TGTGCCTGGAGTGGGGGGCTAACTAATGAAAAACTGTTTTTT. It is translated as CAWSGGLTNEKLFF. The whole variable domain, remainder taken from reference TRBV30 and TRBJ1-4, is SQTIHQWPATLVQPVGSPLSLECTVEGTSNPNLYWYRQAAGRGLQLLFYSVGIGQISSEVPQNLSASRPQDRQFILSSKKLLLSDSGFYLCAWSGGLTNEKLFFGSGTQLSVL.

At least ten counts were recorded for this clonotype. This rearrangement joins TRBV13 to TRBJ2-5, with no clear D. The CDR3 is 12 amino acids. The V end was cut by 4 bases, the J end by 5 bases, with 8 bases between. Germline V gene sequence: CDR1 PRHDT, CDR2 FYEKMQ (reference sequence). The CDR3, as DNA: TGTGCCAGCAGCTCCGCTGGGGAGACCCAGTACTTC. Protein: CASSSAGETQYF.

The table lists this clonotype with many counts. One end of the junction does not line up with germline, which may come from a read error. This chain joins TRBV7-7 and TRBJ2-2; D uncertain. The CDR3 is 14 amino acids. From germline, CDR1 is SSHAT and CDR2 FNYEAQ (reference sequence). The CDR3 loop reads CASRPEHGTGELFF. DNA for the CDR3: TGTGCTAGCAGGCCGGAACACGGCACCGGGGAGCTGTTTTTT.

The sample holds many counts of this clonotype. The genes are TRBV6-2 or TRBV6-3 and TRBJ1-1; D is perhaps TRBD1 (6 bases). The germline V gene has CDR1 MNHEY and CDR2 SVGEGT. The CDR3 is 14 amino acids. V lost 7 bases, J lost 1 base, and 13 bases lay in between. The CDR3 sequence is CASTLDSPNTEAFF. CDR3 sequence (DNA): TGTGCCAGCACCCTGGACAGCCCGAACACTGAAGCTTTCTTT.

The rearrangement links TRBV3-2 to TRBJ2-6; the table names TRBD1, a call not compared with the DNA. TRBV3-2 is an annotated pseudogene. CDR3 length equals 21 residues. The CDR3 region has the DNA TGTGCCAGCAGCCAACTACTCCGACAGGGCCCAACCTTCTCTGGGGCCAACGTCCTGACTTTC. Protein: CASSQLLRQGPTFSGANVLTF.

The chain combines TRBV4-3 with TRBJ1-5; D gene unclear. Looked up from germline, CDR1 is LGHNA and CDR2 is YSLEER. The length of the CDR3 is 16 residues. Trimming pared 0 bases from V and 3 bases from J, leaving 12 bases between. CDR3 residues: CASSQDLVGNNQPQHF. CDR3 coding DNA: TGCGCCAGCAGCCAAGATCTGGTGGGGAACAATCAGCCCCAGCATTTT.

This clonotype was counted ten times or more. The rearrangement links TRBV3-1 to TRBJ2-1; the D is unclear. Germline CDR1 and CDR2: LGHDT and YNNKEL (reference sequence). The CDR3 runs to 13 residues. Trimming took 6 bases from V and 9 from J, leaving 15 bases between them. The CDR3 here is CASSRSVKGEQFF. The CDR3 bases are TGTGCCAGCAGTCGAAGCGTTAAGGGTGAGCAGTTCTTC.

In regard to this clonotype: The CDR3 does not close with the conserved phenylalanine or tryptophan, likely indicating a read error. V gene TRBV18 combines with J gene TRBJ2-2; D not resolved. V lost 2 bases to trimming and J lost 3 bases, with 13 bases between them. There are 16 residues in the CDR3. Germline-derived CDR1 and CDR2 are KGHSH and LQKENI. The CDR3 reads CASSPSLGKDTGELFL. DNA of the CDR3: TGTGCCAGCTCACCATCATTAGGGAAAGACACCGGGGAGCTGTTTCTT.

As regards this clonotype: Its ends do not fully match the called genes, so a read error is possible. The chain joins TRBV24-1 to TRBJ2-2, with 7 bases aligning to TRBD1. The CDR3 has 17 residues. Germline V gene sequence: CDR1 KGHDR, CDR2 SFDVKD. CDR3 coding DNA: TGTGCCACCAGTGATCCTAGGGACAGAGCGAACACCGGGGAGCTGTCTTTT. Its translation is CATSDPRDRANTGELSF.

Remarks on this clonotype: A read error may produce the germline difference seen at one junction end. The chain couples TRBV29-1 to TRBJ2-7; 11 bases are shared with TRBD2. This CDR3 contains 16 residues. Germline V gene data show CDR1 as SQVTM and CDR2 as ANQGSEA. DNA for the CDR3: TGCAGCGTTGAAGAAAGACTAGCGGGGAGCTCCTACGAGCAGCACTTC. Protein sequence: CSVEERLAGSSYEQHF.

This clonotype was counted many times. V is TRBV24-1 and J is TRBJ2-3; D remains unclear. The ends were cut back, 2 bases at V and 0 bases at J, with 5 bases in the middle. CDR1 is KGHDR and CDR2 is SFDVKD in the germline V gene. The CDR3 sequence is 14 residues long. The CDR3 here is CATSDSGSTDTQYF. In nucleotides, the CDR3 is TGTGCCACCAGTGATTCCGGTAGCACAGATACGCAGTATTTT.

The V and J genes are TRBV5-6 and TRBJ2-1; weak D call: TRBD1 (5 bases). Trimming took 0 bases from V and 8 from J, leaving 12 bases between them. The CDR3 sequence is 14 residues long. CDR1 SGHDT and CDR2 YYEEEE come from the germline V gene. CDR3 DNA sequence: TGTGCCAGCAGCTTGGGACAGACCATCTATGAGCAGTTCTTC. Translated: CASSLGQTIYEQFF.

This clonotype was seen ten or more times. The genes are TRBV9 and TRBJ1-2; tentatively, D is TRBD1 (5 bases). There are 14 residues in the CDR3. Germline CDR1 and CDR2: SGDLS and YYNGEE. Trimming took 0 bases from V and 4 from J, leaving 10 bases between them. The CDR3 DNA reads as TGTGCCAGCAGCGTAGGAATGGACACCTATGGCTACACCTTC. Translation gives CASSVGMDTYGYTF.

A note on this clonotype: A much bigger clone sits one base away, suggesting this may be a read error. The chain recombines TRBV7-2 with TRBJ1-2; D unresolved. The germline V gene has CDR1 SGHTA and CDR2 FQGNSA. The CDR3 runs 15 residues. CDR3 sequence: CASSRGYRDNYGNTF. Here the CDR3 DNA reads TGTGCCAGCAGCCGCGGATACCGAGATAACTATGGCAACACCTTC. Full variable domain (rest looked up from reference TRBV7-2 and TRBJ1-2): GAGVSQSPSNKVTEKGKDVELRCDPISGHTALYWYRQSLGQGLEFLIYFQGNSAPDKSGLPSDRFSAERTGGSVSTLTIQRTQQEDSAVYLCASSRGYRDNYGNTFGSGTRLTVV.

This clonotype showed up just a few times. The rearrangement joins TRBV7-6 to TRBJ2-7; 8 bases align to TRBD1. CDR1 and CDR2 from the germline V gene are SGHVS and FNYEAQ. CDR3 length equals 17 residues. Trimming took 1 base from V and 2 from J; bases not matched to a gene: 10. CDR3 region: CASSLGLGQGAAYEQYF. The CDR3 nucleotides are TGTGCCAGCAGCTTAGGTTTAGGGCAGGGGGCGGCCTACGAGCAGTACTTC.

This clonotype was observed a handful of times. This sequence joins TRBV28 and TRBJ1-2, with D unresolved. This CDR3 has 15 amino acids. Trimming stripped 1 base from V and 2 bases from J, with 11 bases between. From germline, CDR1 is MDHEN and CDR2 SYDVKM. CDR3 residues: CASSLYAGQNYGYTF. DNA of the CDR3: TGTGCCAGCAGTTTATACGCCGGGCAGAACTATGGCTACACCTTC.

This clonotype was picked up many times. This sequence joins TRBV25-1 and TRBJ2-3; 7 nucleotides match TRBD2. The CDR3 totals 17 residues. CDR1 MGHDK and CDR2 SYGVNS come from the germline V gene. The junction had 10 bases not matched to a gene; V was cut back by 2 bases and J by 2 bases. CDR3 sequence (DNA): TGTGCCAGCAGTGAAAGTTTCTCTAGCGGAGTCACAGATACGCAGTATTTT. Its translation is CASSESFSSGVTDTQYF. The full variable domain, with the rest looked up from reference TRBV25-1 and TRBJ2-3, is EADIYQTPRYLVIGTGKKITLECSQTMGHDKMYWYQQDPGMELHLIHYSYGVNSTEKGDLSSESTVSRIRTEHFPLTLESARPSHTSQYLCASSESFSSGVTDTQYFGPGTRLTVL.

J is TRBJ1-4 and V is TRBV7-9; D is possibly TRBD1 (6 bases). The CDR3 sequence is 18 residues long. Trimming removed 1 base at V and 0 bases at J, with 15 bases between. The germline CDR1 and CDR2 sequences are SEHNR and FQNEAQ (reference sequence). The CDR3 is CASSLGEDRFATNEKLFF. In DNA form, the CDR3 reads TGTGCCAGCAGCTTAGGGGAGGACAGATTTGCAACTAATGAAAAACTGTTTTTT.

The sample holds many counts of this clonotype. The V and J genes are TRBV19 and TRBJ2-5; D unclear. The CDR3 has 13 amino acids. The germline gives CDR1 LNHDA, CDR2 SQIVND (reference sequence). With 4 bases removed from V and 5 bases from J, the gap between germline ends came to 11 bases. The CDR3 region is CASSKIPGETQYF. The CDR3 DNA follows: TGTGCCAGTAGTAAGATCCCCGGGGAGACCCAGTACTTC.

This clonotype has only a few counts. V is TRBV20-1 and J is TRBJ1-1; no firm D call. Germline V gene lookup returns CDR1 DFQATT and CDR2 SNEGSKA (reference sequence). The CDR3 runs to 14 residues. Trimming cost V 1 base and J 0 bases, with 9 bases left between them. This CDR3 reads CSARVRMMNTEAFF. In nucleotides, the CDR3 is TGCAGTGCTAGAGTACGGATGATGAACACTGAAGCTTTCTTT.

This clonotype was counted many times. V gene TRBV20-1 combines with J gene TRBJ1-5, with a weak D call TRBD1 (5 bases). This CDR3 spans 15 amino acids. The germline V gene has CDR1 DFQATT and CDR2 SNEGSKA (reference sequence). Trimming pared 3 bases from V and 2 bases from J, leaving 14 bases between. The CDR3 loop reads CSARYKDIGNQPQHF. The DNA of the CDR3 is TGCAGTGCTAGGTATAAGGACATCGGCAATCAGCCCCAGCATTTT.

The sample holds a few counts of this clonotype. The chain joins TRBV4-1 to TRBJ2-7, with D perhaps TRBD1 (6 bases). Per germline, CDR1 MGHRA and CDR2 YSYEKL. V was shortened by 0 bases and J by 3 bases, with 12 bases between the two germline ends. The CDR3 sequence is 15 residues long. CDR3 bases: TGCGCCAGCAGCCAAGATTATCCCAGGGGCTACGAGCAGTACTTC. Residues: CASSQDYPRGYEQYF.

Notes on this clonotype: This may stem from a read error, because a much larger clone lies one nucleotide away. The rearrangement joins TRBV6-2 or TRBV6-3 to TRBJ2-1, with 8 bases that match TRBD2. The CDR3 contains 12 residues. Per germline, CDR1 MNHEY and CDR2 SVGEGT. For the CDR3, the DNA is TGTGCCGGCAGCCAAAGACTAGCGGAGCAGTTCTTC. Its translation: CAGSQRLAEQFF.

In the case of this clonotype: A much bigger clone sits one base away, suggesting this may be a read error. The CDR3 does not end in the conserved phenylalanine or tryptophan, so this is likely a read error. This rearrangement joins TRBV28 to TRBJ1-2; D ambiguous. The V and J ends lost 5 bases and 2 bases respectively, with 15 bases between them. The CDR3 consists of 15 residues. Germline CDR1 MDHEN, CDR2 SYDVKM. The CDR3 spells CASSPGPGANYGYTY. The DNA of the CDR3 is TGTGCCAGCAGTCCCGGACCGGGCGCAAACTATGGCTACACCTAC.

This clonotype was seen many times. The rearrangement uses TRBV18 and TRBJ2-7; TRBD2 matches at 8 bases. Unmatched junction bases numbered 6, after V lost 4 bases and J lost 1 base. The CDR3 is 15 residues long. Germline assignment: CDR1 KGHSH and CDR2 LQKENI. CDR3 residues: CASSLSGVASYEQYF. The CDR3 region has the DNA TGTGCCAGCTCACTTAGCGGGGTAGCGTCCTACGAGCAGTACTTC.

Many counts were recorded for this clonotype. The chain couples TRBV7-9 to TRBJ1-1; D may be TRBD1 (6 bases). The germline V gene encodes CDR1 SEHNR and CDR2 FQNEAQ (reference sequence). This CDR3 is 14 amino acids long. Between the trimmed V and J ends, which lost 4 bases and 4 bases, there was a span of 13 bases. CDR3 sequence: CASSSGALGTEAFF. Written as DNA, the CDR3 is TGTGCCAGCAGCTCGGGGGCATTGGGCACTGAAGCTTTCTTT.